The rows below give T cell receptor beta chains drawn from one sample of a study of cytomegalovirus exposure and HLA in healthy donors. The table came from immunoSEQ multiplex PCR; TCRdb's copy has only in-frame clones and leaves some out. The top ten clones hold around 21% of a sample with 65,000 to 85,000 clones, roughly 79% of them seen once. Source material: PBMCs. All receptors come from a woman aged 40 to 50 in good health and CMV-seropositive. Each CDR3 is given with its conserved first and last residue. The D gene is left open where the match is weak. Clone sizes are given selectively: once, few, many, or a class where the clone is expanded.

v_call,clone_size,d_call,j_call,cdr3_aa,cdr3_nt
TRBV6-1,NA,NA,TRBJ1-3,CASETRGAGNTIYF,TGTGCCAGCGAAACCAGGGGCGCTGGAAACACCATATATTTT
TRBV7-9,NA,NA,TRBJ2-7,CASSSRDSYEQYF,TGTGCCAGCAGCTCCCGGGACTCCTACGAGCAGTACTTC
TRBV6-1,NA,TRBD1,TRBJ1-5,CASSETGVGIQPQHF,TGTGCCAGCAGTGAGACAGGGGTGGGTATTCAGCCCCAGCATTTT
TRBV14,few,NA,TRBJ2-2,CASSQQGTGELFF,TGTGCCAGCAGCCAACAGGGCACCGGGGAGCTGTTTTTT
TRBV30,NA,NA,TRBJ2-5,CAWSQGGETQYF,TGTGCCTGGAGTCAGGGGGGAGAGACCCAGTACTTC
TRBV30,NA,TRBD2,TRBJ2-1,CAWSLGGSSNEQFF,TGTGCCTGGAGTCTGGGCGGGAGTTCCAATGAGCAGTTCTTC
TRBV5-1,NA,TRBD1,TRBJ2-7,CASSLVGGTGGLEQYF,TGCGCCAGCAGCTTGGTTGGAGGGACAGGGGGACTCGAGCAGTACTTC
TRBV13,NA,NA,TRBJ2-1,CASSPPSRAGASYNEQFF,TGTGCCAGCAGCCCCCCCTCTAGGGCAGGGGCAAGCTACAATGAGCAGTTCTTC
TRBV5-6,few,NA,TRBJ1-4,CASRLMGLGNEKLFF,TGTGCCAGCAGACTGATGGGGCTGGGTAATGAAAAACTGTTTTTT
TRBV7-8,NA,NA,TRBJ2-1,CASSSSGNEQFF,TGTGCCAGCAGCTCAAGCGGGAATGAGCAGTTCTTC
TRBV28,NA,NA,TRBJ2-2,CASSAWRMGRKNDTGELFF,TGTGCCAGCAGTGCCTGGAGAATGGGGCGCAAAAATGACACCGGGGAGCTGTTTTTT
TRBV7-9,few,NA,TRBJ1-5,CASSLQGQPQHF,TGTGCCAGCAGCTTACAGGGTCAGCCCCAGCATTTT
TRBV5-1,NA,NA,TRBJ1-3,CASSLGFAEGNTIYF,TGCGCCAGCAGCTTGGGGTTCGCGGAGGGAAACACCATATATTTT
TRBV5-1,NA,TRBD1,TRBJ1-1,CANSLVGQGNTEAFF,TGCGCCAACAGCTTGGTTGGACAGGGGAACACTGAAGCTTTCTTT
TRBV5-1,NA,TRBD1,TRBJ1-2,CASSLTAGGYLGSF,TGCGCCAGCAGCTTGACTGCAGGGGGCTATCTCGGATCCTTC
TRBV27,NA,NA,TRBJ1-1,CASTARSSRVGTEAFF,TGTGCCAGCACCGCCAGATCTTCCAGGGTAGGCACTGAAGCTTTCTTT
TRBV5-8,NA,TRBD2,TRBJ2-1,CASSVRTSGRRDEQFF,TGTGCCAGCAGCGTTAGGACTAGCGGGAGACGGGATGAGCAGTTCTTC
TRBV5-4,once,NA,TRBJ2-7,CASSFASTNEQYF,TGTGCCAGCAGCTTTGCTAGCACCAACGAGCAGTACTTC
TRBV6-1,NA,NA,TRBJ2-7,CASRNRDWASYEQYF,TGTGCCAGCAGGAACCGGGACTGGGCCAGCTACGAGCAGTACTTC
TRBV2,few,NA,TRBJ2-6,CASKLRTGANVLTF,TGTGCCAGCAAGCTGCGGACTGGGGCCAACGTCCTGACTTTC
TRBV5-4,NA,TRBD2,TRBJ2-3,CASSPYGGAGTDTQYF,TGTGCCAGCAGCCCATACGGGGGGGCAGGCACAGATACGCAGTATTTT
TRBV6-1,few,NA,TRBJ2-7,CASRGLGGGLGEQYF,TGTGCCAGCAGAGGCTTGGGTGGAGGGTTGGGCGAGCAGTACTTC
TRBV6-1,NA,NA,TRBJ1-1,CASSEGGETSEAFF,TGTGCCAGCAGTGAAGGCGGGGAGACCTCTGAAGCTTTCTTT
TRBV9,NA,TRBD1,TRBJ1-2,CASSKYGQGAGGYTF,TGTGCCAGCAGCAAATACGGACAGGGGGCCGGTGGCTACACCTTC
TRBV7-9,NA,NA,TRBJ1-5,CASSFDSSNQPQHF,TGTGCCAGCAGCTTCGACTCTAGCAATCAGCCCCAGCATTTT
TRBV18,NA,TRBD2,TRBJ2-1,CASSSLSGSYNEQFF,TGTGCCAGCTCAAGTCTTAGCGGGAGCTACAATGAGCAGTTCTTC
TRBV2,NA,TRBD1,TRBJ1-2,CASSDSQGGGYTF,TGTGCCAGCAGTGATTCCCAGGGGGGAGGCTACACCTTC
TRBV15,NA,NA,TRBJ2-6,CATSRAGTGSGANVLTF,TGTGCCACCAGCAGAGCGGGAACTGGCTCTGGGGCCAACGTCCTGACTTTC
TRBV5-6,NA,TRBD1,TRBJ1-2,CASSLVLGQGAKNYGYTF,TGTGCCAGCAGCTTGGTTTTGGGACAGGGGGCCAAGAACTATGGCTACACCTTC
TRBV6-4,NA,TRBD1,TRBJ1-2,CASSGHGQGDRYGYTF,TGTGCCAGCAGTGGCCATGGACAGGGGGATAGGTATGGCTACACCTTC
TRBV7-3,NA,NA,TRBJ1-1,CASSPASMGRTEAFF,TGTGCCAGCAGCCCCGCATCCATGGGGAGGACTGAAGCTTTCTTT
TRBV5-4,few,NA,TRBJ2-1,CASSLGLSASYNEQFF,TGTGCCAGCAGCTTGGGTCTAAGCGCCTCCTACAATGAGCAGTTCTTC
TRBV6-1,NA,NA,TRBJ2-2,CASSGTPNTGELFF,TGTGCCAGCAGCGGGACACCTAACACCGGGGAGCTGTTTTTT
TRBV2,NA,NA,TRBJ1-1,CASRAGTPKAFF,TGTGCCAGCAGAGCGGGGACCCCAAAAGCTTTCTTT
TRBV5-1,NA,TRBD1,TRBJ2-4,CASSLGPGTGPQNIQYF,TGCGCCAGCAGCTTGGGTCCCGGGACAGGGCCCCAAAACATTCAGTACTTC
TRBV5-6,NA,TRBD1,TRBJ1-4,CASSWTGGKLFF,TGTGCCAGCAGCTGGACAGGGGGAAAACTGTTTTTT
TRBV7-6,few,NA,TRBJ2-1,CASSLVASRGEQFF,TGTGCCAGCAGCTTAGTGGCTAGCCGAGGTGAGCAGTTCTTC
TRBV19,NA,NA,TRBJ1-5,CASTRLNSNQPQHF,TGTGCCAGTACTAGACTGAATAGCAATCAGCCCCAGCATTTT
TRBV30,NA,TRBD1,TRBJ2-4,CAWSVQGVAKNIQYF,TGTGCCTGGAGTGTACAGGGGGTAGCCAAAAACATTCAGTACTTC
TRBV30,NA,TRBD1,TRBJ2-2,CAWTGGNTGELFF,TGTGCCTGGACAGGGGGGAACACCGGGGAGCTGTTTTTT
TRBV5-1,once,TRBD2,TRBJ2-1,CASRRTSGGYNEQFF,TGCGCCAGCAGAAGGACTAGCGGGGGCTACAATGAGCAGTTCTTC
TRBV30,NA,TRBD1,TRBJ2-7,CAWSPGGYEQYF,TGTGCCTGGAGTCCAGGGGGTTACGAGCAGTACTTC
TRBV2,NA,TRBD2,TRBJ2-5,CASRRTSGREETQYF,TGTGCCAGCAGGAGGACTAGCGGGAGAGAAGAGACCCAGTACTTC
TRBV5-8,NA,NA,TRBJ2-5,CASSLEGTHGETQYF,TGTGCCAGCAGTCTTGAGGGGACACACGGGGAGACCCAGTACTTC